This T cell receptor beta chain was captured by sequencing in a study of CD8 T cells in Susac syndrome. With random hexamers, reverse transcription was performed on about 0.5 to 1 ug of RNA. TCRdb called the immunoSEQ multiplex PCR reads again in MiXCR, with one record for every CDR3 protein. The sample yields about 280,000 distinct CDR3 sequences, 70% to 90% seen once. Relapsing-remitting disease, either stable or active, was present in the treatment-naive patients who were the multiple sclerosis controls. The authors negatively isolated CD8+ and CD4+ T cells and FACS-enriched TEMRA cells. CDR1 and CDR2 (germline): MGHDK, SYGVNS. The CDR3 loop spans 17 amino acids. The J segment lost 6 bases and the V segment lost 0 bases, leaving 10 bases of the junction unmatched.

The origin of this receptor is a human donor with multiple sclerosis. The sample was CD8+ T cells from PBMCs. The chain links TRBV25-1 to TRBJ2-3; 9 bases match TRBD2. The chain's CDR3 is CASSEYISSGDVDTQYF. DNA for the CDR3: TGTGCCAGCAGTGAATATATATCTAGCGGGGACGTGGATACGCAGTATTTT.